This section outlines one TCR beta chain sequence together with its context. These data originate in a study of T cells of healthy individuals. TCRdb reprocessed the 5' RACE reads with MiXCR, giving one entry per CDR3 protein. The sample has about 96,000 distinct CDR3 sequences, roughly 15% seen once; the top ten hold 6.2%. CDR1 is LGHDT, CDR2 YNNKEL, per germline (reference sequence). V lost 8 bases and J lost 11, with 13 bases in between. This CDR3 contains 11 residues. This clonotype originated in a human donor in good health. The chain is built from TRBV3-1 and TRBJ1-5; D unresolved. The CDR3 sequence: CASARLWTQHF. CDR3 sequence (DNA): TGTGCCAGCGCCCGGCTCTGGACCCAGCATTTT.